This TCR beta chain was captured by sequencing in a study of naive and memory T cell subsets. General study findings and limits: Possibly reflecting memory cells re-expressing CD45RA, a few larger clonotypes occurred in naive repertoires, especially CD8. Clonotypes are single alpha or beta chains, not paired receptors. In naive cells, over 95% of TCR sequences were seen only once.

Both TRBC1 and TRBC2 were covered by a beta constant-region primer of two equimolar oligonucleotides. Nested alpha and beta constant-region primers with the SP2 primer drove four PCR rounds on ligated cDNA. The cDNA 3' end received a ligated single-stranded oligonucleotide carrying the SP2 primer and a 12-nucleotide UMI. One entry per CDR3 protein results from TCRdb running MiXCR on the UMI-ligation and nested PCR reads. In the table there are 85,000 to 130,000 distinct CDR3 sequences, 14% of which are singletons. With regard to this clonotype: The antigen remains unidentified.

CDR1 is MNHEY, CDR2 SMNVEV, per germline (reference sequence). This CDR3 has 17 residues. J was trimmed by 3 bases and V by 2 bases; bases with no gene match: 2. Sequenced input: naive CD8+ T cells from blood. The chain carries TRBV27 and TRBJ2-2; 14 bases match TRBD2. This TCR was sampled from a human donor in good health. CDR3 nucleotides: TGTGCCAGCAGTTTACCGGGACTAGCGGGAGACACCGGGGAGCTGTTTTTT. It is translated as CASSLPGLAGDTGELFF.